This T cell receptor (beta chain) came from a study of cytomegalovirus exposure and HLA in healthy donors. Findings of the study overall: The presence/absence work took it that sequencing depth was about the same across donors. One variant, a missense change in DCLRE1C, was linked in a later analysis to TCR beta V- and J-gene trimming. Reported findings show TCR beta sequences accurately forecast HLA-A and HLA-B alleles in most subjects.

CDR1 ENHRY and CDR2 SYGVKD come from the germline V gene. This CDR3 region has 13 residues. V lost 5 bases, J lost 4 bases, and 3 bases stayed unmatched. This clone was counted only a few times. Its specificity is unknown. The study ran its PCR with 60 Vbeta and 13 Jbeta primers. The table came from immunoSEQ multiplex PCR; TCRdb's copy has only in-frame clones and leaves some out. The sample lists 100,000 to 120,000 clones, about 80% occurring once. The chain links TRBV10-3 to TRBJ1-1; 8 positions agree with TRBD1. Sequencing used PBMCs. The receptor was isolated from a woman in her fifties or sixties in good health and CMV-seropositive. Here the CDR3 DNA reads TGTGCCATCAGTACAGGGGGTGGCACTGAAGCTTTCTTT. This encodes CAISTGGGTEAFF.